The T cell receptor (beta chain) under discussion was sequenced for a study of blood T cell repertoires in COVID-19. Study details: Specimens from acute and convalescent COVID-19 originated in the United States, Italy and Spain.

Per the authors' pipeline: Amplification of reference gene primers provided the estimated nucleated cell counts. The protocol was immunoSEQ multiplex PCR, while the TCRdb copy is restricted to in-frame clones and leaves out a portion. V and J calls and clone size are copied from that table; D and trimming were computed from the DNA. In the table there are about 180,000 clones, more than 75% of which are singletons. V gave up 6 bases and J gave up 3 bases; unmatched junction bases: 7. Germline lookup yields CDR1 MNHEY and CDR2 SMNVEV (reference sequence). This CDR3 contains 15 residues. The TCR sequence derives from a woman in her forties or fifties with COVID-19, enrolled during active disease. This chain uses TRBV27 with TRBJ2-1, with 8 bases identical to TRBD2. The sample taken for sequencing was peripheral blood. CDR3 residues: CASRPNAGGYNEQFF. The DNA of the CDR3 is TGTGCCAGCAGGCCCAATGCGGGGGGCTACAATGAGCAGTTCTTC.